This T cell receptor beta chain was captured by sequencing in a study of regulatory T cells in long-lasting Graves disease. Across the study: Persistent Graves' disease denoted over 5 years of antithyroid drugs plus positive TSH receptor antibodies. Study-level findings and limits: Newly diagnosed patients had higher TCR diversity than persistent Graves' patients did.

In regard to this clonotype: Its antigen is still unknown.

Building of the TCR beta libraries involved iRepertoire HTBI primers and Arm-PCR of CDR3 regions. One entry per CDR3 protein, called by TCRdb with MiXCR from the multiplex PCR reads. The data contain approximately 400,000 distinct CDR3 sequences, around 20% of them singletons. Time point defined: persistent/refractory GD, antithyroid drugs over 5 years with positive TRAb. PBMC RNA was the source of the TCR library. An approximately 10-milliliter sample of peripheral blood was drawn into EDTA tubes. Sequencing used peripheral blood mononuclear cells (PBMCs), obtained when the disease was refractory, from a patient treated with antithyroid drugs. The origin of this receptor is a female donor with Graves disease.

In nucleotides, the CDR3 is TGTGCCAGTAGCCGGGACAGGGGGACTAATCAGCCCCAGCATTTT. This codes for CASSRDRGTNQPQHF. The gene calls are TRBV19 and TRBJ1-5; 11 bases agree with TRBD1. CDR1 is LNHDA and CDR2 is SQIVND in the germline V gene (reference sequence). The CDR3 totals 15 residues. After removal of 6 bases from V and 4 bases from J, the junction contained 5 bases not matched to a gene.